This T cell receptor (beta chain) derives from a study of cytomegalovirus exposure and HLA in healthy donors. General study findings and limits: Among TCR beta chains, those listed as cytomegalovirus-associated numbered about 160.

Note on this clone: The target antigen is unknown.

CDR1 is SGHDT, CDR2 YYEEEE, per germline. This CDR3 comprises 15 residues. V was clipped by 0 bases and J by 5 bases, with 13 bases between them. The donors were part of the validation cohort, which consisted of over a hundred subjects and was separate from the first cohort of several hundred subjects. TCRdb's table, derived via immunoSEQ multiplex PCR, lists solely in-frame clones and lacks some. Of 140,000 or so clones listed, more than 80% are singletons. Material for sequencing was PBMCs. This clonotype was sampled from a woman aged 25 to 39 in good health and CMV-seropositive. The V and J genes are TRBV5-6 and TRBJ2-3; the D gene is possibly TRBD2 (5 bases). CDR3 region: CASSLVRGSGDTQYF. CDR3 bases: TGTGCCAGCAGCTTGGTTCGGGGATCCGGAGATACGCAGTATTTT.